These 14 T cell receptor beta chains were sequenced from one sample in a study of T cell responses to AZD1222 COVID-19 vaccine. Produced via immunoSEQ multiplex PCR; TCRdb's table is partial and in-frame only. The sample records 190,000 or so clones, approximately 93% being singletons. Here the sequenced sample was peripheral blood, taken 28 days after the second AZD1222 dose. The receptors were gathered from an adult who received the AZD1222 COVID-19 vaccine.

The J gene is TRBJ2-2, the V gene TRBV19; 10 nucleotides align to TRBD2. This CDR3 region has 16 residues. The ends lost 9 bases at V and 2 bases at J; junction bases unmatched: 9. Germline loops: CDR1 LNHDA, CDR2 SQIVND (reference sequence). The CDR3 bases are TGTGCCAGCACCTTGAGGACTAGCGGCAACACCGGGGAGCTGTTTTTT. Amino acids: CASTLRTSGNTGELFF.

The V call is TRBV5-8, the J call TRBJ2-7, with D tentatively TRBD2 (5 bases). This CDR3 contains 15 residues. Germline assignment: CDR1 SGHTS and CDR2 YDEGEE. Trimming removed 5 bases at V and 4 bases at J, with 19 bases between. CDR3: CASSNSGGNFYEQYF. The CDR3 bases are TGTGCCAGCAGTAACAGTGGAGGTAATTTTTACGAGCAGTACTTC.

The genes are TRBV27 and TRBJ2-3, with D perhaps matching TRBD1 (5 bases). CDR1 is MNHEY, CDR2 SMNVEV, per germline (reference sequence). CDR3 length: 17 amino acids. V was clipped by 3 bases and J by 1 base, with 17 bases between them. The CDR3 DNA follows: TGTGCCAGCAGTTTCTCCAAGGGGTTTTTTGGCACAGATACGCAGTATTTT. This gives the protein CASSFSKGFFGTDTQYF.

The rearrangement links TRBV2 to TRBJ2-7; TRBD1 agrees at 8 bases. Trimming cost V 4 bases and J 2 bases; bases outside gene matches: 4. The CDR3 totals 14 residues. The germline CDR1 and CDR2 sequences are SNHLY and FYNNEI. The CDR3 is CASSAGTGPYEQYF. The CDR3 nucleotides are TGTGCCAGCAGTGCTGGGACAGGTCCCTACGAGCAGTACTTC.

The chain uses TRBV6-6 and TRBJ2-5; tentative D call: TRBD2 (5 bases). CDR1 and CDR2 (germline): MNHNY, SVGAGI (reference sequence). V lost 3 bases to trimming and J lost 8 bases, with 16 bases between them. The CDR3 has 14 residues. The CDR3 is CASSYTAGPGTQYF. CDR3 nucleotide sequence: TGTGCCAGCAGTTATACTGCAGGCCCGGGAACCCAGTACTTC.

The chain has TRBV11-3 and TRBJ2-3; D is perhaps TRBD1 or TRBD2 (5 bases each). The CDR3 runs 17 residues. V lost 5 bases, J lost 0 bases, and 18 bases lay in between. In germline, CDR1 is SGHNT, CDR2 YENEEA. The DNA for the CDR3 is TGTGCCAGCAGCCTCAGATGGGGGTCCTCTAGCACAGATACGCAGTATTTT. Translated, it gives CASSLRWGSSSTDTQYF.

The chain uses TRBV5-4 and TRBJ1-2; tentative D call: TRBD1 (6 bases). Trimming shortened V by 3 bases and J by 5 bases, and 14 bases separated the two germline ends. The CDR3 spans 14 residues. Germline CDR1 and CDR2: SGHNT and YYREEE (reference sequence). The CDR3 spells CASSSTGRLYGYTF. The CDR3 DNA reads as TGTGCCAGCAGCTCTACAGGGAGGCTTTATGGCTACACCTTC.

The chain combines TRBV15 with TRBJ2-1, with 12 nucleotides matching TRBD2. V lost 2 bases, J lost 4 bases, and 3 bases stayed unmatched. Germline CDR1 is LNHNV and CDR2 is YYDKDF (reference sequence). CDR3 length: 16 residues. The CDR3, as DNA: TGTGCCACCAGCAGACGACTAGCGGGAGAGTACAATGAGCAGTTCTTC. This encodes CATSRRLAGEYNEQFF.

The rearrangement joins TRBV27 to TRBJ1-1; 9 bases align to TRBD1. CDR1 MNHEY and CDR2 SMNVEV come from the germline V gene (reference sequence). The CDR3 sequence is 16 residues long. The ends lost 2 bases at V and 0 bases at J; junction bases unmatched: 4. The CDR3 nucleotides read TGTGCCAGCAGTTTAACGGGACAGGGCATGAACACTGAAGCTTTCTTT. It yields the protein CASSLTGQGMNTEAFF.

V gene TRBV18 combines with J gene TRBJ2-7, with D tentatively TRBD1 (6 bases). The CDR3 sequence is 15 residues long. From germline, CDR1 is KGHSH and CDR2 LQKENI. With 4 bases removed from V and 0 bases from J, the gap between germline ends came to 13 bases. The CDR3 spells CASSRPGQSSYEQYF. For the CDR3, the DNA is TGTGCCAGCTCACGCCCGGGACAATCCTCCTACGAGCAGTACTTC.

CDR3 residues: CATSREGSNQPQHF. The CDR3 nucleotides are TGTGCCACCAGCAGAGAGGGGAGCAATCAGCCCCAGCATTTT. V and J are TRBV15 and TRBJ1-5; D gene uncertain. CDR3 length: 14 residues. Germline V gene lookup returns CDR1 LNHNV and CDR2 YYDKDF (reference sequence). V was clipped by 0 bases and J by 1 base, with 4 bases between them.

The chain carries TRBV6-5 and TRBJ1-6; D unresolved. Germline-derived CDR1 and CDR2 are MNHEY and SVGAGI. The CDR3 extends over 13 amino acids. The V end lost 0 bases, the J end lost 9 bases, and 6 bases lay between the germline ends. CDR3 nucleotide sequence: TGTGCCAGCAGTTACTCTGCCAGTTCACCCCTCCACTTT. Amino acids: CASSYSASSPLHF.

Written as DNA, the CDR3 is TGTGCCTGGAGTGTCTTAGCGGCTGGTGGGGAGACCCAGTACTTC. Encoded protein: CAWSVLAAGGETQYF. V gene TRBV30 combines with J gene TRBJ2-5, with D tentatively TRBD2 (6 bases). This CDR3 contains 15 residues. V gave up 0 bases and J gave up 5 bases, with 16 bases separating them. CDR1 GTSNPN and CDR2 SVGIG come from the germline V gene (reference sequence).

The sample holds one count of this clone. The chain recombines TRBV28 with TRBJ1-2; 7 bases agree with TRBD1. Unmatched junction bases numbered 6, after V lost 4 bases and J lost 4 bases. The CDR3 length is 14 residues. Germline V gene data show CDR1 as MDHEN and CDR2 as SYDVKM. CDR3 DNA sequence: TGTGCCAGCAGTTCGGCAGGGGACAGCTATGGCTACACCTTC. Residues: CASSSAGDSYGYTF.